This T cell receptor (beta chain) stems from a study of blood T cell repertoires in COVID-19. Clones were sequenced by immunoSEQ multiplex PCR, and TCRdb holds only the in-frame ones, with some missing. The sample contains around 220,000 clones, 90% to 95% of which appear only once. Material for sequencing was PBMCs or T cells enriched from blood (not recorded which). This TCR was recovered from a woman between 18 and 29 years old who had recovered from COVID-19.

This CDR3 reads CSAGLAGGWDEQFF. The CDR3 DNA is TGCAGCGCGGGACTAGCGGGAGGGTGGGATGAGCAGTTCTTC. The J gene is TRBJ2-1, the V gene TRBV29-1; 16 nucleotides align to TRBD2. The CDR3 runs 14 residues. Germline V gene lookup returns CDR1 SQVTM and CDR2 ANQGSEA. Trimming at V came to 7 bases and at J to 8 bases, leaving 5 bases not matched to a gene.